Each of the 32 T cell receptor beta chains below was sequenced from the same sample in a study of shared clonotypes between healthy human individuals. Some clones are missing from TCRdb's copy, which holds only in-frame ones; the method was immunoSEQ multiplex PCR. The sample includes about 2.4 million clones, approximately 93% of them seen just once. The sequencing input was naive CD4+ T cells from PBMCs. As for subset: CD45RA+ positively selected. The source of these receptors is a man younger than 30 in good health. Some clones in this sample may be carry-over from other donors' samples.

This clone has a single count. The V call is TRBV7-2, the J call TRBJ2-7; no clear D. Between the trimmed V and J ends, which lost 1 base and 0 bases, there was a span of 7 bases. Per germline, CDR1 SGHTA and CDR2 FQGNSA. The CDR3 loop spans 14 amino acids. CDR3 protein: CASSLVHNSYEQYF. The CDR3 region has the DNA TGTGCCAGCAGCTTAGTCCACAACTCCTACGAGCAGTACTTC.

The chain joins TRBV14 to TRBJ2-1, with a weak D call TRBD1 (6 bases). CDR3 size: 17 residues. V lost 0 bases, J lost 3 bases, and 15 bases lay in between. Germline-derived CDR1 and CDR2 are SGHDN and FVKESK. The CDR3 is CASSQDRAGQYYNEQFF. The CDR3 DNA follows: TGTGCCAGCAGCCAAGATAGGGCCGGACAGTACTACAATGAGCAGTTCTTC.

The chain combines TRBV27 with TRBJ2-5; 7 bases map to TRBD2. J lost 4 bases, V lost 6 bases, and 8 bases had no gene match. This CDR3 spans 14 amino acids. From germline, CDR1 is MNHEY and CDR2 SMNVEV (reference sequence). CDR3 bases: TGTGCCAGCAGGTTGGGGGGAGGGCCAGAGACCCAGTACTTC. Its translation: CASRLGGGPETQYF.

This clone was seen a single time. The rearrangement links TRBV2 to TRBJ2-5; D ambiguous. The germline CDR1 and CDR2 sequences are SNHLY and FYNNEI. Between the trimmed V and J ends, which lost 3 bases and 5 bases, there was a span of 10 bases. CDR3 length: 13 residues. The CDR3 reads CASSDGRVETQYF. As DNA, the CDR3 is TGTGCCAGCAGTGATGGTCGCGTGGAGACCCAGTACTTC.

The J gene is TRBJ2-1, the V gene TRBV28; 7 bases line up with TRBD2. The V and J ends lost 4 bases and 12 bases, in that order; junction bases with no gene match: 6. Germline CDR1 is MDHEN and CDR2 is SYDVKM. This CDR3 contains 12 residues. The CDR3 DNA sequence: TGTGCCAGCAGTTCCTTAGCGGGCAGGCAGTTCTTC. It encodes CASSSLAGRQFF.

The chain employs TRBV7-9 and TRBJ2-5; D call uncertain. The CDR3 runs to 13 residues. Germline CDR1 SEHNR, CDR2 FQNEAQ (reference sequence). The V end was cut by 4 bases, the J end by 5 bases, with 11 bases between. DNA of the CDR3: TGTGCCAGCAGCTCTCAAGCGCAGGAGACCCAGTACTTC. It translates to CASSSQAQETQYF.

DNA of the CDR3: TGTGCCAGTAGTGACTGGCGGGGAGTCGGCGAGCAGTACTTC. It specifies CASSDWRGVGEQYF. The chain combines TRBV19 with TRBJ2-7; possibly TRBD2 for D (6 bases). There are 14 residues in the CDR3. Trimming left V 5 bases short and J 6 bases short, with 17 bases between. The germline V gene has CDR1 LNHDA and CDR2 SQIVND (reference sequence). The full variable domain, its missing parts supplied by reference TRBV19 and TRBJ2-7, is DGGITQSPKYLFRKEGQNVTLSCEQNLNHDAMYWYRQDPGQGLRLIYYSQIVNDFQKGDIAEGYSVSREKKESFPLTVTSAQKNPTAFYLCASSDWRGVGEQYFGPGTRLTVT.

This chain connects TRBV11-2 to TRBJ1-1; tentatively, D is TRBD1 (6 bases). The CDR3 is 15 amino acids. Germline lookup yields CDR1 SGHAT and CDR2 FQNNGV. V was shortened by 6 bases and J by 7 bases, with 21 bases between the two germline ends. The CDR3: CASRGIQGLGGEAFF. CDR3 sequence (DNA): TGTGCCAGCAGGGGGATACAGGGTCTGGGGGGTGAAGCTTTCTTT.

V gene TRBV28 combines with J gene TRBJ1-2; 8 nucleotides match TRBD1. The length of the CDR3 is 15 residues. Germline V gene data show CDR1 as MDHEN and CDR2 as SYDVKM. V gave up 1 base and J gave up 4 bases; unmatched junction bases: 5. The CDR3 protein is CASSLSSTGGYGYTF. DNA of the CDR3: TGTGCCAGCAGTTTATCGTCCACAGGGGGCTATGGCTACACCTTC.

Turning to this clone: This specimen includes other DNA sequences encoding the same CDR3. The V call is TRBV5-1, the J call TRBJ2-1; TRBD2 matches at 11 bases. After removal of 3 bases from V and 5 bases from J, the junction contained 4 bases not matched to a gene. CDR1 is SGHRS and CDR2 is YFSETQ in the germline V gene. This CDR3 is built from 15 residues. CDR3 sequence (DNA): TGCGCCAGCAGCTATGGGACTAGCGGCAACAATGAGCAGTTCTTC. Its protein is CASSYGTSGNNEQFF.

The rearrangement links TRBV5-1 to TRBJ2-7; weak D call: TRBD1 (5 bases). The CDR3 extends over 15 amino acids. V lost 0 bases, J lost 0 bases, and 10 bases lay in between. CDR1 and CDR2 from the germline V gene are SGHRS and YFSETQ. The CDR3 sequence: CASSLAGINSYEQYF. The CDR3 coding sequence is TGCGCCAGCAGCTTGGCAGGGATCAACTCCTACGAGCAGTACTTC.

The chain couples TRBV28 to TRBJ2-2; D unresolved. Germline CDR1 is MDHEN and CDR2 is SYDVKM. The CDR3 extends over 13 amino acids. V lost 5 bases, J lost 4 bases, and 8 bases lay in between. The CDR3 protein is CASSQSGTGELFF. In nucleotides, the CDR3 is TGTGCCAGCAGTCAAAGTGGCACCGGGGAGCTGTTTTTT.

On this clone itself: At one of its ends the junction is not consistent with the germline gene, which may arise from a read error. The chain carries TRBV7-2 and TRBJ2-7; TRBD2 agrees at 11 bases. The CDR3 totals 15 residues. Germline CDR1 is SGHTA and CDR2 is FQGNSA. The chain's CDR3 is CASRLAGGPPYEQYF. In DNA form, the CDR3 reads TGTGCCAGCAGATTAGCGGGAGGGCCGCCCTACGAGCAGTACTTC.

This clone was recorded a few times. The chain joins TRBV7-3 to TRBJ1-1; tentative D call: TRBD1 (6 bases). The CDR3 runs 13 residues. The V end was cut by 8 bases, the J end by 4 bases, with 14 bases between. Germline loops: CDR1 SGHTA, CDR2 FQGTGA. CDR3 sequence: CASEGGSGTEAFF. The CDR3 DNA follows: TGTGCCAGCGAGGGGGGGAGCGGCACTGAAGCTTTCTTT.

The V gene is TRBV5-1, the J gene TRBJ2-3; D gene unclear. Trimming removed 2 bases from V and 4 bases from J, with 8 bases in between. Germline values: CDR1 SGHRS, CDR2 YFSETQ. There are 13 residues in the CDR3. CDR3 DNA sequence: TGCGCCAGCAGCTTTCTTGTGTCAGATACGCAGTATTTT. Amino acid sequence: CASSFLVSDTQYF.

The CDR3 here is CATSSRRLGGPLDTQYF. CDR3 nucleotides: TGTGCCACCAGCAGCAGGAGACTAGGGGGCCCCCTGGATACGCAGTATTTT. This chain links TRBV15 with TRBJ2-3; D perhaps matches TRBD1 (7 bases). Trimming removed 3 bases at V and 6 bases at J, with 22 bases between. The CDR3 has 17 residues. In germline, CDR1 is LNHNV, CDR2 YYDKDF (reference sequence).

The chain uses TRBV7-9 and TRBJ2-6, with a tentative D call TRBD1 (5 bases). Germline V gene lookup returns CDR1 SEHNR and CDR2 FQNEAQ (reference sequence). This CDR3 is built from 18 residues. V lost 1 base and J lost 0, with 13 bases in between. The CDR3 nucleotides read TGTGCCAGCAGCTTAGTACAGGCAGTGGGCTCTGGGGCCAACGTCCTGACTTTC. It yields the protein CASSLVQAVGSGANVLTF.

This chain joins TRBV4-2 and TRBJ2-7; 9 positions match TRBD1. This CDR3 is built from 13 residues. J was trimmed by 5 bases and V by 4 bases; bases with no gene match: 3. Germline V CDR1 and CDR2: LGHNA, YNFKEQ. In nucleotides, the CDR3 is TGTGCCAGCAGCCCCCGGACAGGGGACGAGCAGTACTTC. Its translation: CASSPRTGDEQYF.

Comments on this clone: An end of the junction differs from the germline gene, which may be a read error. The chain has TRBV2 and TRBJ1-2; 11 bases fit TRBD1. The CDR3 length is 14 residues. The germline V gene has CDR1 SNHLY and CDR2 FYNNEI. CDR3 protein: CVSGDRGIGSGYTF. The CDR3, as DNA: TGTGTCAGCGGGGACAGGGGGATTGGAAGTGGCTACACCTTC.

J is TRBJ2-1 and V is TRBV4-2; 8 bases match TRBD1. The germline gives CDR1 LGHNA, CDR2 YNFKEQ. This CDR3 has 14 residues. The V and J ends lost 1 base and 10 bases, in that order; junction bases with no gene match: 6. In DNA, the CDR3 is TGTGCCAGCAGCCAAGGCCAGGGGGCGGAAGAGCAGTTCTTC. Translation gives CASSQGQGAEEQFF.

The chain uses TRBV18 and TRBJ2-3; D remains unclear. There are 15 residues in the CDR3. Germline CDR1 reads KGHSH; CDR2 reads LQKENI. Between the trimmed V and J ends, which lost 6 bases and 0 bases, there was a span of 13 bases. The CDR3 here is CASSRLQKSTDTQYF. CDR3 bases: TGTGCCAGCTCTAGACTCCAGAAAAGCACAGATACGCAGTATTTT.

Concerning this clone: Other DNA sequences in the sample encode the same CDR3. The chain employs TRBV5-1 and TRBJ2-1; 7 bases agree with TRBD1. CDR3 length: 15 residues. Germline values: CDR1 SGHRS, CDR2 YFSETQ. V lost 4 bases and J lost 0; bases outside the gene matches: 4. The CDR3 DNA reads TGCGCCAGCAGCCCAGGGGGAAGCTCCTACAATGAGCAGTTCTTC. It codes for CASSPGGSSYNEQFF.

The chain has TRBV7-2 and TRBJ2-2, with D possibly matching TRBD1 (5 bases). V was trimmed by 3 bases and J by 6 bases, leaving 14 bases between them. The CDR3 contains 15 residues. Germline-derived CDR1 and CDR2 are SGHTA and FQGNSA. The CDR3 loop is CASSLLQGGSGELFF. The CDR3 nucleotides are TGTGCCAGCAGCTTGCTCCAGGGTGGGTCCGGGGAGCTGTTTTTT.

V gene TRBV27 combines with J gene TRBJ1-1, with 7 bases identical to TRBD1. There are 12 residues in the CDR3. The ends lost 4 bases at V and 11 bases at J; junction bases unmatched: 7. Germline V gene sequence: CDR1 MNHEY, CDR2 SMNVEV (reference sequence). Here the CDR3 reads CASSSTGEEAFF. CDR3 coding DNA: TGTGCCAGCAGTTCCACAGGGGAGGAGGCTTTCTTT.

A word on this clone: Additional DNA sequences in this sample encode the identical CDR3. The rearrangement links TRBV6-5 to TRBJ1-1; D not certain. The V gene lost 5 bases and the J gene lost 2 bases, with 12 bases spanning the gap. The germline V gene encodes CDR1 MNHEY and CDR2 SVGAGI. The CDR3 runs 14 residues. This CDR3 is CASSRRTGNTEAFF. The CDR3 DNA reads TGTGCCAGCAGTCGTCGGACCGGTAACACTGAAGCTTTCTTT.

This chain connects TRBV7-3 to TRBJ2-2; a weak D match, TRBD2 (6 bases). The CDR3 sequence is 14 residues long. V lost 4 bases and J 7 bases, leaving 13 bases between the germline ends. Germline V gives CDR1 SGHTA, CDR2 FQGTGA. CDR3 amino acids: CASSSRGRGGELFF. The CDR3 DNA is TGTGCCAGCAGCTCCCGTGGGCGGGGCGGGGAGCTGTTTTTT.

The CDR3 DNA is TGTGCCAGCTCACCACTGAGGGGGGACACTGAAGCTTTCTTT. It encodes CASSPLRGDTEAFF. The chain is built from TRBV18 and TRBJ1-1; TRBD1 is a possible D gene (6 bases). This CDR3 contains 14 residues. Trimming pared 1 base from V and 3 bases from J, leaving 9 bases between. CDR1 and CDR2 (germline): KGHSH, LQKENI.

The CDR3 coding sequence is TGTGCCAGCAGCTTGGGGACAGGGACCGGAAACACCATATATTTT. This translates into CASSLGTGTGNTIYF. V and J are TRBV5-4 and TRBJ1-3; 8 positions match TRBD1. The CDR3 consists of 15 residues. Germline V lookup: CDR1 SGHNT, CDR2 YYREEE (reference sequence). V was pared by 0 bases and J by 4 bases, with 3 bases of the junction left unmatched.

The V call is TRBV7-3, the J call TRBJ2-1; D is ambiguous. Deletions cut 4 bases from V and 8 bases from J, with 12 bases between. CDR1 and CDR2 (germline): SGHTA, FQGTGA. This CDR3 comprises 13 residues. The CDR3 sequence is CASSSSGADEQFF. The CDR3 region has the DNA TGTGCCAGCAGCTCCTCCGGTGCGGATGAGCAGTTCTTC.

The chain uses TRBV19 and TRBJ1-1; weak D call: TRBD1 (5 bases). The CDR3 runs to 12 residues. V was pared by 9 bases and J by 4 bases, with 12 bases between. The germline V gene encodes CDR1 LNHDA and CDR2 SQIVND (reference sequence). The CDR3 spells CASRDVGTEAFF. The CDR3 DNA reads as TGTGCCAGCCGGGACGTCGGCACTGAAGCTTTCTTT.

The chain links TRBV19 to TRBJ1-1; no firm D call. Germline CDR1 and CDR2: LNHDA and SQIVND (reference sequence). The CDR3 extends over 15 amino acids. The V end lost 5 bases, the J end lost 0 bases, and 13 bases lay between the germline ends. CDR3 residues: CASSVTRLMNTEAFF. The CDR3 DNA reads TGTGCCAGTAGTGTCACCAGGTTGATGAACACTGAAGCTTTCTTT.

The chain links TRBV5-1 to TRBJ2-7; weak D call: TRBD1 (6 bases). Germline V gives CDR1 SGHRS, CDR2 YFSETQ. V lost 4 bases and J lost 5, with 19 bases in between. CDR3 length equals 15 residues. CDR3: CASSTTAAGVNEQYF. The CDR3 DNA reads TGCGCCAGCAGCACCACGGCGGCAGGGGTTAACGAGCAGTACTTC.